The 20 T cell receptor beta chains below come from one sample, sequenced in a study of T cell repertoires in cytomegalovirus infection. Their recognized antigens are unknown. TCRdb independently ran MiXCR on the reads; one entry per CDR3 protein. The sample shows fewer than 900,000 distinct CDR3 sequences, 25% to 30% of them seen only once. The sample consisted of cultured CD8+ T cells from PBMCs, taken from culture after CMV antigen stimulation. These receptors all stem from a human donor in good health (CMV status not recorded). Some clones in this sample may be carry-over from other donors' samples.

With respect to this clonotype: Germline and junction disagree at one end, which may indicate a read error. This CDR3 is CASSPTFLAGRTDTQYF. CDR3 DNA: TGTGCTAGCAGCCCGACCTTTCTAGCGGGGCGGACAGATACGCAGTATTTT. The J gene is TRBJ2-3, the V gene TRBV7-7, with 9 bases lining up with TRBD2. This CDR3 spans 17 amino acids. CDR1 SSHAT and CDR2 FNYEAQ come from the germline V gene (reference sequence).

The chain is built from TRBV7-6 and TRBJ2-7; 8 bases are a match to TRBD1. The CDR3 is 16 amino acids. Per germline, CDR1 SGHVS and CDR2 FNYEAQ. With 5 bases clipped from V and 2 bases from J, the junction kept 11 bases outside the gene matches. DNA for the CDR3: TGTGCCAGCAGCCCAGGGGTGGGACAGGACACCTACGAGCAGTACTTC. Its protein is CASSPGVGQDTYEQYF.

The rearrangement joins TRBV10-2 to TRBJ1-2, with D unresolved. V lost 6 bases and J 3 bases, leaving 17 bases between the germline ends. The CDR3 has 15 residues. Germline CDR1 reads WSHSY; CDR2 reads SAAADI. CDR3 coding DNA: TGCGCCAGCAGCGACTCCGCCATGCCTCACTATGGCTACACCTTC. Protein: CASSDSAMPHYGYTF.

The sample holds many counts of this clonotype. The chain is built from TRBV7-9 and TRBJ2-1; TRBD1 is a possible D gene (5 bases). The CDR3 runs 17 residues. Germline V CDR1 and CDR2: SEHNR, FQNEAQ (reference sequence). Trimming left V 5 bases short and J 0 bases short, with 17 bases between. The CDR3: CASSENQFQGSYNEQFF. CDR3 coding DNA: TGTGCCAGCAGCGAGAATCAATTCCAGGGCTCCTACAATGAGCAGTTCTTC.

This clonotype was counted only a few times. The chain recombines TRBV2 with TRBJ1-1, with D perhaps TRBD1 (5 bases). The CDR3 runs 15 residues. CDR1 and CDR2 (germline): SNHLY, FYNNEI. V lost 5 bases, J lost 0 bases, and 13 bases lay in between. CDR3 in DNA: TGTGCCAGCAGTCGAGGGGAGGGAATGAACACTGAAGCTTTCTTT. This gives the protein CASSRGEGMNTEAFF.

The table lists this clonotype with a few counts. This chain uses TRBV12-3 or TRBV12-4 with TRBJ1-4; D unresolved. V lost 5 bases to trimming and J lost 11 bases, with 9 bases between them. CDR3 length: 11 residues. The CDR3 region has the DNA TGTGCCAGCAGTGGTTTGGGGAAACTGTTTTTT. Encoded protein: CASSGLGKLFF.

V usage is TRBV27 and J usage is TRBJ2-1, with 9 bases that match TRBD2. Germline V CDR1 and CDR2: MNHEY, SMNVEV (reference sequence). The CDR3 runs to 15 residues. Trimming cost V 5 bases and J 5 bases; bases outside gene matches: 7. In DNA form, the CDR3 reads TGTGCCAGCAGTCCCCCCTTAGCGGGGGACAATGAGCAGTTCTTC. It specifies CASSPPLAGDNEQFF.

This chain links TRBV5-6 with TRBJ2-7; D remains unclear. The CDR3 consists of 14 residues. Trimming took 0 bases from V and 4 from J, leaving 11 bases between them. CDR1 and CDR2 from the germline V gene are SGHDT and YYEEEE. CDR3 region: CASSLVVGWYEQYF. DNA for the CDR3: TGTGCCAGCAGCTTGGTCGTAGGTTGGTACGAGCAGTACTTC.

The genes are TRBV7-2 and TRBJ1-6; unclear D gene. CDR3 length equals 11 residues. V was shortened by 5 bases and J by 14 bases, with 10 bases between the two germline ends. Germline V gene lookup returns CDR1 SGHTA and CDR2 FQGNSA. The CDR3, as DNA: TGTGCCAGCAGCCCCGACGTCACCCTCCACTTT. Amino acid sequence: CASSPDVTLHF.

The table lists this clonotype with a few counts. The chain carries TRBV27 and TRBJ2-7, with D perhaps TRBD2 (6 bases). Germline loops: CDR1 MNHEY, CDR2 SMNVEV (reference sequence). The CDR3 is made up of 12 amino acids. The CDR3 is CARGGLSYEQYV. DNA for the CDR3: TGTGCGAGGGGCGGACTATCCTACGAGCAGTACGTC.

The genes are TRBV19 and TRBJ2-1, with 8 nucleotides matching TRBD1. CDR3 length: 13 amino acids. Germline-derived CDR1 and CDR2 are LNHDA and SQIVND (reference sequence). This chain's CDR3 is CATTGDFYNEQFF. The CDR3 bases are TGTGCTACGACAGGGGACTTCTACAATGAGCAGTTCTTC.

V and J are TRBV2 and TRBJ1-4; tentative D call: TRBD1 (5 bases). V was clipped by 3 bases and J by 8 bases, with 16 bases between them. CDR3 size: 15 residues. From germline, CDR1 is SNHLY and CDR2 FYNNEI. The CDR3: CASSDLEGRSEKLFF. The CDR3 coding sequence is TGTGCCAGCAGTGATTTGGAGGGACGTTCCGAAAAACTGTTTTTT.

This clonotype was counted only a few times. The CDR3 DNA sequence: TGTGCCAGCAGCCAAGAAGCGCAGGGGGTTGCAACTAATGAAAAACTGTTTTTT. Its protein product is CASSQEAQGVATNEKLFF. This sequence joins TRBV4-2 and TRBJ1-4; TRBD1 aligns across 7 bases. This CDR3 has 18 residues. CDR1 LGHNA and CDR2 YNFKEQ come from the germline V gene. After removal of 0 bases from V and 0 bases from J, the junction contained 7 bases not matched to a gene.

The chain couples TRBV24-1 to TRBJ2-1, with D unclear. This CDR3 is built from 11 residues. Per germline, CDR1 KGHDR and CDR2 SFDVKD. CDR3: CAVSSYNEQFF. For the CDR3, the DNA is TGTGCAGTTAGCTCCTACAATGAGCAGTTCTTC.

This clonotype was counted a single time. The chain employs TRBV19 and TRBJ2-1, with D possibly matching TRBD1 (5 bases). Trimming removed 6 bases from V and 2 bases from J, with 14 bases in between. Germline loops: CDR1 LNHDA, CDR2 SQIVND (reference sequence). The CDR3 extends over 15 amino acids. This CDR3 is CASSRRGGTYNEQFF. CDR3 sequence (DNA): TGTGCCAGTAGCCGTAGGGGTGGAACCTACAATGAGCAGTTCTTC.

The genes are TRBV6-1 and TRBJ1-2; the D gene is possibly TRBD1 (6 bases). Germline CDR1 is MNHNS and CDR2 is SASEGT. The V gene lost 7 bases and the J gene lost 6 bases, with 9 bases spanning the gap. The CDR3 has 11 amino acids. The CDR3 DNA reads as TGTGCCAGCAAACAGGGCGATGGCTACACCTTC. Its translation is CASKQGDGYTF.

This clonotype was detected only a few times. V is TRBV5-6 and J is TRBJ2-7; TRBD2 might be the D (7 bases). The CDR3 contains 16 residues. Trimming took 2 bases from V and 4 from J, leaving 19 bases between them. Germline loops: CDR1 SGHDT, CDR2 YYEEEE. Here the CDR3 DNA reads TGTGCCAGCAGCTTAGACGGGGGGCTCGGCCTATACGAGCAGTACGTC. It translates to CASSLDGGLGLYEQYV.

This chain uses TRBV20-1 with TRBJ1-2, with unresolved D. Per the germline V gene, CDR1 is DFQATT and CDR2 is SNEGSKA (reference sequence). This CDR3 has 12 residues. V was cut by 6 bases and J by 5 bases, with 13 bases left in between. CDR3 bases: TGCAGTGCAAAGGAGGACCTATATGGCTACACCTTC. Protein product: CSAKEDLYGYTF.

This chain uses TRBV27 with TRBJ2-1; weak D call: TRBD2 (6 bases). CDR3 length: 16 amino acids. Germline V gene data show CDR1 as MNHEY and CDR2 as SMNVEV (reference sequence). V was shortened by 8 bases and J by 7 bases, with 24 bases between the two germline ends. Here the CDR3 reads CASRGISSHWENEQFF. Written as DNA, the CDR3 is TGTGCCAGCCGGGGGATTAGCAGCCATTGGGAGAATGAGCAGTTCTTC.

This clonotype was picked up a small number of times. V and J are TRBV28 and TRBJ2-7; 8 bases align to TRBD2. Germline loops: CDR1 MDHEN, CDR2 SYDVKM. V dropped 5 bases and J dropped 5; count of bases not matched to a gene: 11. This CDR3 contains 15 residues. This CDR3 is CASSQLGGGPHEQYV. The DNA for the CDR3 is TGTGCCAGCAGTCAGCTGGGCGGGGGGCCCCACGAGCAGTACGTC.